Sequencing of this T cell receptor beta chain was carried out in a study of blood T cells in healthy people across ages. The CDR3 totals 15 residues. Germline loops: CDR1 DFQATT, CDR2 SNEGSKA (reference sequence). V gave up 6 bases and J gave up 7 bases, with 24 bases separating them. This clonotype was seen only a few times. Its antigen remains unidentified. Isolated PBMCs totaled at least 7 million in each sample. Together with a sample-barcoded 5' primer, a J-beta primer mix was included in a second PCR lasting about 6 to 11 cycles. With 12 random nucleotides, a template-switch adaptor tagged each individual cDNA molecule. TCRdb passed the 5' RACE reads through MiXCR, listing each CDR3 protein once. The table has 1.2 million to 1.5 million distinct CDR3 sequences, approximately 63% seen once; the top ten hold 6.5% to 8.5%. Study results and caveats: With unsorted PBMCs, a conclusive comparison of naive versus antigen-experienced cells was not possible.

The sequence was collected from a man in his late teens or twenties in good health. This chain links TRBV20-1 with TRBJ1-1, with D unresolved. Sample: blood. The CDR3 region is CSAEVGKNVRREAFF. CDR3 DNA: TGCAGTGCAGAGGTGGGTAAAAATGTGAGGCGTGAAGCTTTCTTT.